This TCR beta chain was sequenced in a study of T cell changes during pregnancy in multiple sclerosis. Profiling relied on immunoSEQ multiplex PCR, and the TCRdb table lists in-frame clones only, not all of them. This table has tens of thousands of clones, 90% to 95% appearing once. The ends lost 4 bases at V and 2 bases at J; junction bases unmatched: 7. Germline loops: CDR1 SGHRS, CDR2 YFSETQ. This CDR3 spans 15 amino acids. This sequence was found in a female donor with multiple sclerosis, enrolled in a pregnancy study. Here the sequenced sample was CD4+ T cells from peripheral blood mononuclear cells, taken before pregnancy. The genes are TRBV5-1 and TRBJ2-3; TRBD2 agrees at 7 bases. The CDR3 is CASSPLAGVTDTQYF. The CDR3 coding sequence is TGCGCCAGCAGCCCGCTTGCGGGAGTCACAGATACGCAGTATTTT.